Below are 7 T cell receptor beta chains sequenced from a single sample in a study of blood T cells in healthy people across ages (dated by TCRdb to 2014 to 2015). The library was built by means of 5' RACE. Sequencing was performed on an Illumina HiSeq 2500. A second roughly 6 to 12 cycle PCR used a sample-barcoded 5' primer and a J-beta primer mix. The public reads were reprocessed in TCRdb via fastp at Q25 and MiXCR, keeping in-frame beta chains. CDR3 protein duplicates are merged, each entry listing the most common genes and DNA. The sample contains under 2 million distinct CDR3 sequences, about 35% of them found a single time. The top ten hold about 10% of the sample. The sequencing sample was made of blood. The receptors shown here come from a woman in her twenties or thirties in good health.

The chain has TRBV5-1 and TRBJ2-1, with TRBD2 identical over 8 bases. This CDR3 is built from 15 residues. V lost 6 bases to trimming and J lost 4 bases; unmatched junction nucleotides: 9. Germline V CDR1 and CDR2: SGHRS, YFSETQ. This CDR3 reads CASTSSGAPYNEQFF. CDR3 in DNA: TGCGCCAGCACTAGTAGCGGGGCACCTTACAATGAGCAGTTCTTC.

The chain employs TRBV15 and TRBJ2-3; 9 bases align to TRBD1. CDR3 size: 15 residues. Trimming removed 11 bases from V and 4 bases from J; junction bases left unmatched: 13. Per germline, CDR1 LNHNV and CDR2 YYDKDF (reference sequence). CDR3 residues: CASKDRGTPPDTQYF. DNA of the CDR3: TGTGCCTCCAAAGACAGGGGGACCCCCCCAGATACGCAGTATTTT.

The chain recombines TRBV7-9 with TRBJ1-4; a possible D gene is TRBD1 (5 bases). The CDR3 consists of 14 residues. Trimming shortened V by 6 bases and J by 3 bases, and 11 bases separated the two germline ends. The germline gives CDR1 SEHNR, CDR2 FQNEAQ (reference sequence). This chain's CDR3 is CASSKTESNEKLFF. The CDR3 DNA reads TGTGCCAGCAGTAAGACAGAGTCTAATGAAAAACTGTTTTTT.

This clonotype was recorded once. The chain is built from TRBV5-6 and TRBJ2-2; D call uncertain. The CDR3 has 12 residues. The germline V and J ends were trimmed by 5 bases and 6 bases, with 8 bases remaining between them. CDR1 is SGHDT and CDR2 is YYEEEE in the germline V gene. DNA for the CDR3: TGTGCCAGCAGGATCCAGGCCGGGGAGCTGTTTTTT. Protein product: CASRIQAGELFF.

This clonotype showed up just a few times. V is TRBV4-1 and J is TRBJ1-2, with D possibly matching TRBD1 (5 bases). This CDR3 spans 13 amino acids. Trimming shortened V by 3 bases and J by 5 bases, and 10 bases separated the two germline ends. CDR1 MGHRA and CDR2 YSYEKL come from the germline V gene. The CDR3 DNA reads TGCGCCAGCAGCCAGTACACAGGTTATGGCTACACCTTC. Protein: CASSQYTGYGYTF.

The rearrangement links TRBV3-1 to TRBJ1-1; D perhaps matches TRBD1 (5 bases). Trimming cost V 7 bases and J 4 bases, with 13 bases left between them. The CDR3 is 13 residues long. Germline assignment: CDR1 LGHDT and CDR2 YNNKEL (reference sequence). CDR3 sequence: CASTQGWGTEAFF. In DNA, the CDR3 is TGTGCCAGCACCCAGGGATGGGGCACTGAAGCTTTCTTT.

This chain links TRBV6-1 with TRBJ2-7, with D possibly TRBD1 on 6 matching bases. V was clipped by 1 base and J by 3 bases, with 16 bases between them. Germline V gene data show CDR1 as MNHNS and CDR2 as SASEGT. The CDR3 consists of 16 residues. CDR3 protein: CASSEVHFPQGYEQYF. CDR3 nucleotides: TGTGCCAGCAGTGAAGTCCATTTTCCACAGGGCTACGAGCAGTACTTC.